Below are 28 T cell receptor beta chains sequenced from a single sample in a study of blood T cell repertoires in COVID-19. Generated by immunoSEQ multiplex PCR, the TCRdb table keeps only in-frame clones and is missing some. The sample holds some 350,000 clones, 90% seen once. The sequenced material came from peripheral blood. These receptor sequences come from a man younger than 35 with active or convalescent COVID-19.

The chain joins TRBV5-4 to TRBJ1-2; 7 bases fit TRBD1. The V segment lost 0 bases and the J segment 7 bases; nucleotides outside the gene matches: 6. The CDR3 covers 14 residues. Germline lookup yields CDR1 SGHNT and CDR2 YYREEE (reference sequence). Here the CDR3 reads CASSLGDRAAGYTF. In DNA, the CDR3 is TGTGCCAGCAGCTTGGGCGACAGGGCGGCTGGCTACACCTTC.

V and J are TRBV7-9 and TRBJ1-5, with TRBD1 as a possible D gene (5 bases). CDR3 size: 14 residues. V was clipped by 2 bases and J by 6 bases, with 11 bases between them. Germline V gene data show CDR1 as SEHNR and CDR2 as FQNEAQ (reference sequence). The CDR3 loop reads CASSLPGGFQPQHF. CDR3 bases: TGTGCCAGCAGCTTACCGGGGGGGTTTCAGCCCCAGCATTTT.

This chain uses TRBV3-1 (or the pseudogene TRBV3-2) with TRBJ2-1; 10 bases map to TRBD1. Trimming cost V 5 bases and J 7 bases; bases outside gene matches: 8. This CDR3 contains 15 residues. CDR1 is LGHDT, CDR2 YNNKEL, per germline (reference sequence). The CDR3 DNA reads TGTGCCAGCAGCAGGACAGGGGGACCGGGTAATGAGCAGTTCTTC. Amino acid sequence: CASSRTGGPGNEQFF.

As for this clone: A read error may produce the germline difference seen at one junction end. The chain links TRBV7-8 to TRBJ1-1, with D unresolved. The germline gives CDR1 SGHVS, CDR2 FQNEAQ. This CDR3 contains 15 residues. The CDR3 is CAGSRAYRERTEAFF. CDR3 bases: TGTGCCGGCAGCCGAGCTTATAGGGAGCGAACTGAAGCTTTCTTT.

This clone was observed a single time. The chain recombines TRBV15 with TRBJ2-7; TRBD2 is a possible D gene (5 bases). V lost 0 bases and J 0 bases, leaving 15 bases between the germline ends. The germline gives CDR1 LNHNV, CDR2 YYDKDF (reference sequence). The CDR3 extends over 17 amino acids. CDR3 sequence: CATSREGVGPNSYEQYF. The CDR3 DNA is TGTGCCACCAGCAGAGAGGGAGTGGGTCCAAACTCCTACGAGCAGTACTTC.

The genes are TRBV27 and TRBJ1-1, with 7 bases matching TRBD1. The CDR3 is 15 residues long. CDR1 is MNHEY, CDR2 SMNVEV, per germline (reference sequence). Trimming at V came to 6 bases and at J to 0 bases, leaving 7 bases not matched to a gene. The DNA of the CDR3 is TGTGCCAGCAGAGGAGGGACAGCCTTGAACACTGAAGCTTTCTTT. It codes for CASRGGTALNTEAFF.

The CDR3 nucleotides are TGTGCCAGCAGCCGTCTCGCGGCGTACTACGAGCAGTACTTC. This codes for CASSRLAAYYEQYF. V and J are TRBV5-6 and TRBJ2-7; D gene uncertain. Germline V gene sequence: CDR1 SGHDT, CDR2 YYEEEE. The V end lost 4 bases, the J end lost 3 bases, and 14 bases lay between the germline ends. The CDR3 runs 14 residues.

The chain combines TRBV29-1 with TRBJ2-1; D may be TRBD2 (5 bases). Between the trimmed V and J ends, which lost 1 base and 0 bases, there was a span of 13 bases. This CDR3 comprises 16 residues. Germline CDR1 is SQVTM and CDR2 is ANQGSEA. CDR3 coding DNA: TGCAGCGTTGAAGGTTCCAAAGGGAGCTCCTACAATGAGCAGTTCTTC. This sequence encodes CSVEGSKGSSYNEQFF.

The V call is TRBV5-6, the J call TRBJ1-5; D possibly corresponds to TRBD1 (6 bases). This CDR3 has 16 residues. Between the trimmed V and J ends, which lost 1 base and 0 bases, there was a span of 11 bases. CDR1 and CDR2 from the germline V gene are SGHDT and YYEEEE. The CDR3 is CASSLFTGISNQPQHF. CDR3 coding DNA: TGTGCCAGCAGCTTGTTTACAGGGATTAGCAATCAGCCCCAGCATTTT. Complete variable domain (other parts from reference TRBV5-6 and TRBJ1-5): DAGVTQSPTHLIKTRGQQVTLRCSPKSGHDTVSWYQQALGQGPQFIFQYYEEEERQRGNFPDRFSGHQFPNYSSELNVNALLLGDSALYLCASSLFTGISNQPQHFGDGTRLSIL.

This clone was seen only a few times. V is TRBV5-8 and J is TRBJ2-7; 12 bases map to TRBD2. The CDR3 is 16 amino acids. Unmatched junction bases numbered 6, after V lost 4 bases and J lost 1 base. Germline lookup yields CDR1 SGHTS and CDR2 YDEGEE. DNA of the CDR3: TGTGCCAGCAGCCTCGCGGGGACTAGCGGGTCCTACGAGCAGTACTTC. Translation gives CASSLAGTSGSYEQYF. Combining the CDR3 with reference TRBV5-8 and TRBJ2-7 gives the whole variable domain EAGVTQSPTHLIKTRGQQATLRCSPISGHTSVYWYQQALGLGLQFLLWYDEGEERNRGNFPPRFSGRQFPNYSSELNVNALELEDSALYLCASSLAGTSGSYEQYFGPGTRLTVT.

The V gene is TRBV5-4, the J gene TRBJ1-6; TRBD1 might be the D (5 bases). Germline CDR1 SGHNT, CDR2 YYREEE (reference sequence). The CDR3 covers 15 residues. Trimming took 4 bases from V and 7 from J, leaving 15 bases between them. The CDR3 here is CASSHEDRGNSPLHF. The DNA for the CDR3 is TGTGCCAGCAGCCACGAAGACAGAGGCAATTCACCCCTCCACTTT.

Only a few counts were recorded for this clone. The rearrangement joins TRBV19 to TRBJ1-6; 7 nucleotides agree with TRBD1. Germline CDR1 and CDR2: LNHDA and SQIVND (reference sequence). The CDR3 is 14 residues long. The ends lost 5 bases at V and 4 bases at J; junction bases unmatched: 2. CDR3 protein: CASSQGQYNSPLHF. In nucleotides, the CDR3 is TGTGCCAGTAGTCAGGGACAGTATAATTCACCCCTCCACTTT.

The chain has TRBV6-1 and TRBJ1-1; unclear D gene. The germline CDR1 and CDR2 sequences are MNHNS and SASEGT. Trimming took 0 bases from V and 7 from J, leaving 6 bases between them. There are 12 residues in the CDR3. CDR3 in DNA: TGTGCCAGCAGTGAAGCGCGCCATGAAGCTTTCTTT. Protein product: CASSEARHEAFF.

The V and J genes are TRBV11-2 and TRBJ1-6, with 10 bases fitting TRBD1. The junction had 12 bases not matched to a gene; V was cut back by 5 bases and J by 2 bases. The germline V gene encodes CDR1 SGHAT and CDR2 FQNNGV. This CDR3 region has 19 residues. The CDR3 nucleotides are TGTGCCAGCAGCCACCGGGACAGGGGCCCTCCTCCCTATAATTCACCCCTCCACTTT. Translation gives CASSHRDRGPPPYNSPLHF.

J is TRBJ2-1 and V is TRBV27, with a tentative D call TRBD1 (5 bases). From germline, CDR1 is MNHEY and CDR2 SMNVEV (reference sequence). CDR3 length equals 13 residues. V was cut by 8 bases and J by 4 bases, with 12 bases left in between. For the CDR3, the DNA is TGTGCCAGCGGCAGGACAAATTACAATGAGCAGTTCTTC. It yields the protein CASGRTNYNEQFF.

The gene calls are TRBV4-2 and TRBJ1-4, with D uncertain. The CDR3 is 11 residues long. From germline, CDR1 is LGHNA and CDR2 YNFKEQ. With 1 base removed from V and 10 bases from J, the gap between germline ends came to 4 bases. The CDR3 protein is CASSQGRKLFF. The CDR3 DNA is TGTGCCAGCAGCCAAGGGAGAAAACTGTTTTTT.

V usage is TRBV3-1 (or the pseudogene TRBV3-2) and J usage is TRBJ2-7; tentatively, D is TRBD1 (6 bases). Germline loops: CDR1 LGHDT, CDR2 YNNKEL (reference sequence). Trimming shortened V by 0 bases and J by 5 bases, and 17 bases separated the two germline ends. There are 16 residues in the CDR3. CDR3: CASSQDEGRGDDEQYF. The CDR3 region has the DNA TGTGCCAGCAGCCAAGATGAGGGCAGGGGAGATGACGAGCAGTACTTC.

CDR3 nucleotides: TGTGCCAGCAGTTACACAGGGCAAGACACCGGGGAGCTGTTTTTT. It yields the protein CASSYTGQDTGELFF. V and J are TRBV6-2 or TRBV6-3 and TRBJ2-2, with D maybe TRBD1 (6 bases). The CDR3 is 15 residues long. The V gene lost 2 bases and the J gene lost 3 bases, with 10 bases spanning the gap. Germline CDR1 and CDR2: MNHEY and SVGEGT.

The rearrangement links TRBV6-6 to TRBJ1-2, with D unclear. In germline, CDR1 is MNHNY, CDR2 SVGAGI (reference sequence). There are 15 residues in the CDR3. Trimming removed 2 bases at V and 1 base at J, with 11 bases between. CDR3 residues: CASSYPYPINYGYTF. CDR3 bases: TGTGCCAGCAGTTACCCCTACCCCATTAACTATGGCTACACCTTC.

This clone turned up a few times. This chain uses TRBV5-6 with TRBJ1-1; D remains unclear. Trimming took off 4 bases at V and 1 base at J, with 20 bases between the two ends. The CDR3 consists of 17 residues. Germline V gene sequence: CDR1 SGHDT, CDR2 YYEEEE. CDR3 DNA: TGTGCCAGCAGCCCCGATGGAGTATATAGAAGGAACACTGAAGCTTTCTTT. This codes for CASSPDGVYRRNTEAFF.

This chain links TRBV5-1 with TRBJ2-3; 11 bases are shared with TRBD1. Germline V gives CDR1 SGHRS, CDR2 YFSETQ. J gave up 3 bases and V 4 bases, and 4 bases lay outside the gene matches. CDR3 length equals 15 residues. The CDR3, as DNA: TGCGCCAGCAGCACAGGACAGGGGGCAACAGATACGCAGTATTTT. This codes for CASSTGQGATDTQYF.

The genes are TRBV5-4 and TRBJ2-3; the D gene is possibly TRBD2 (5 bases). The CDR3 covers 12 residues. CDR1 is SGHNT, CDR2 YYREEE, per germline (reference sequence). V was shortened by 3 bases and J by 9 bases, with 11 bases between the two germline ends. The CDR3 DNA reads TGTGCCAGCAGCTCCCCCCCGGGGACGCAGTATTTT. Amino acid sequence: CASSSPPGTQYF.

The genes are TRBV19 and TRBJ2-5, with D possibly being TRBD2 (5 bases). V was cut by 3 bases and J by 2 bases, with 10 bases left in between. Germline values: CDR1 LNHDA, CDR2 SQIVND (reference sequence). The CDR3 is made up of 14 amino acids. This chain's CDR3 is CASSITRWQETQYF. For the CDR3, the DNA is TGTGCCAGTAGTATTACTAGATGGCAAGAGACCCAGTACTTC. The full variable domain, completed using reference TRBV19 and TRBJ2-5, is DGGITQSPKYLFRKEGQNVTLSCEQNLNHDAMYWYRQDPGQGLRLIYYSQIVNDFQKGDIAEGYSVSREKKESFPLTVTSAQKNPTAFYLCASSITRWQETQYFGPGTRLLVL.

The J gene is TRBJ2-5, the V gene TRBV19, with D possibly being TRBD2 (6 bases). Looked up from germline, CDR1 is LNHDA and CDR2 is SQIVND (reference sequence). Trimming stripped 2 bases from V and 7 bases from J, with 11 bases between. The CDR3 extends over 13 amino acids. The DNA of the CDR3 is TGTGCCAGTAGTATAAGGCAGGGAGGGACCCAGTACTTC. Its protein is CASSIRQGGTQYF.

CDR3 coding DNA: TGCGCCAGCAGCCAACGAAGCCCCCGGGACGGCGGGGGGAACACTGAAGCTTTCTTT. It specifies CASSQRSPRDGGGNTEAFF. V usage is TRBV4-1 and J usage is TRBJ1-1; TRBD1 is a possible D gene (5 bases). Trimming removed 2 bases at V and 1 base at J, with 23 bases between. The CDR3 totals 19 residues. Germline V gene data show CDR1 as MGHRA and CDR2 as YSYEKL.

V is TRBV7-8 and J is TRBJ2-7, with 9 bases lining up with TRBD2. Germline CDR1 is SGHVS and CDR2 is FQNEAQ. This CDR3 comprises 15 residues. V was clipped by 1 base and J by 6 bases; unmatched bases: 7. The CDR3 protein is CASSLEPGLALEQYF. Here the CDR3 DNA reads TGTGCCAGCAGCTTAGAGCCGGGACTAGCTCTCGAGCAGTACTTC.

This clone has a single count. The V and J genes are TRBV27 and TRBJ2-2, with TRBD1 matching over 9 bases. CDR1 and CDR2 (germline): MNHEY, SMNVEV (reference sequence). The CDR3 consists of 16 residues. V was pared by 4 bases and J by 3 bases, with 6 bases of the junction left unmatched. As DNA, the CDR3 is TGTGCCAGCAGTTCTAGGGGACAGGGAGACACCGGGGAGCTGTTTTTT. Its protein product is CASSSRGQGDTGELFF.

Worth noting for this clone: This sample includes further DNA sequences coding for the same CDR3. This rearrangement joins TRBV5-1 to TRBJ2-5; D is perhaps TRBD2 (6 bases). In germline, CDR1 is SGHRS, CDR2 YFSETQ. Trimming removed 2 bases from V and 4 bases from J, with 9 bases in between. The CDR3 consists of 13 residues. The CDR3 DNA follows: TGCGCCAGCAGCTTTCAGGGAGGAGAGACCCAGTACTTC. Residues: CASSFQGGETQYF.